The sequence of this T cell receptor beta chain was determined in a study of molecular identifiers for immune sequencing clone quantification. Study information: Replicates involved a five-way split of RNA from around 20,000 or 100,000 naive CD8 cells, with sequencing of four.

Via MiXCR, TCRdb re-called the PCR reads, giving one row per CDR3 protein. The data hold about 320,000 distinct CDR3 sequences, with roughly 24% observed a single time. The germline gives CDR1 MNHEY, CDR2 SMNVEV (reference sequence). Trimming removed 4 bases from V and 6 bases from J; junction bases left unmatched: 6. This CDR3 has 15 amino acids. This receptor was obtained from a human donor in good health. Some libraries in this study had Jurkat cell RNA spiked in. V usage is TRBV27 and J usage is TRBJ1-5; 10 nucleotides line up with TRBD1. The sample consisted of naive CD8+ T cells from blood, with Jurkat cell RNA spiked in. Subset in this sample: FACS-sorted CD8+CD4-CCR7+CD45RA+ naive T cells. In nucleotides, the CDR3 is TGTGCCAGCAGTTCAAGGGGACAGGGGATTCAGCCCCAGCATTTT. Amino acids: CASSSRGQGIQPQHF.